Listed below are T cell receptor beta chains from one sample, sequenced in a study of T cell responses to AZD1222 COVID-19 vaccine. Only in-frame clones appear in the TCRdb table, and some are missing; sequencing was by immunoSEQ multiplex PCR. In the table there are tens of thousands of clones, 70% to 90% of which are singletons. The specimen comprised peripheral blood, sampled 28 days after the second AZD1222 dose. Receptors originate from an adult who received the AZD1222 COVID-19 vaccine. Both conserved end residues are part of each CDR3. Each record gives: V gene, D gene, CDR3 length, J gene, clone size, CDR3 protein, CDR3 DNA. A D gene is named only where the DNA matches it firmly. Rows give clone size only sometimes, using once, few, many, or a class for an expanded clone.

TRBV5-1,-,14,TRBJ2-5,-,CASSQGQSQETQYF,TGCGCCAGCAGCCAAGGACAGTCACAAGAGACCCAGTACTTC
TRBV19,-,15,TRBJ1-1,-,CASSMGLGSVTEAFF,TGTGCCAGTAGTATGGGGTTGGGGTCGGTCACTGAAGCTTTCTTT
TRBV27,-,15,TRBJ1-6,-,CASSLSSRQWSPLHF,TGTGCCAGCAGTTTATCGAGCAGGCAGTGGTCACCCCTCCACTTT
TRBV4-3,-,14,TRBJ2-3,-,CASSQEGSSDTQYF,TGCGCCAGCAGCCAGGAGGGGAGCTCAGATACGCAGTATTTT
TRBV9,-,15,TRBJ2-7,-,CASSLGGAFSYEQYF,TGTGCCAGCAGCCTAGGAGGGGCTTTCTCCTACGAGCAGTACTTC
TRBV9,-,14,TRBJ2-7,-,CASSEWDVSHEQYF,TGTGCCAGCAGCGAATGGGACGTCTCTCACGAGCAGTACTTC
TRBV19,-,15,TRBJ2-7,-,CASSIDQGSLYEQYF,TGTGCCAGTAGTATAGATCAAGGCAGTCTATACGAGCAGTACTTC
TRBV20-1,TRBD2,13,TRBJ2-7,-,CSASKIAGFEQYF,TGCAGTGCTAGTAAAATAGCGGGATTCGAGCAGTACTTC
TRBV7-2,-,14,TRBJ2-5,-,CASSQRGGRETQYF,TGTGCCAGCAGCCAGCGAGGGGGGCGGGAGACCCAGTACTTC
TRBV12-3/TRBV12-4,-,11,TRBJ1-2,-,CASRLYYGYTF,TGTGCCAGCAGACTATACTATGGCTACACCTTC
TRBV6-1,-,16,TRBJ2-2,-,CASSEVLATNTGELFF,TGTGCCAGCAGTGAAGTGCTAGCGACTAACACCGGGGAGCTGTTTTTT
TRBV19,-,14,TRBJ2-3,-,CASSGGRSTDTQYF,TGTGCCAGTAGTGGTGGGAGAAGCACAGATACGCAGTATTTT
TRBV4-3,-,15,TRBJ2-7,-,CASSQDQATFNEQYF,TGCGCCAGCAGCCAAGACCAGGCGACCTTTAACGAGCAGTACTTC
TRBV6-5,TRBD1,13,TRBJ1-1,-,CASVPSGTDEAFF,TGTGCCAGCGTCCCTTCCGGGACAGATGAAGCTTTCTTT
TRBV9,-,14,TRBJ1-6,-,CASSVATGSTPLHF,TGTGCCAGCAGCGTAGCTACAGGATCAACACCCCTCCACTTT
TRBV18,TRBD1,14,TRBJ1-5,-,CASADRGRDQPQHF,TGTGCCAGTGCGGACAGGGGAAGGGATCAGCCCCAGCATTTT
TRBV5-1,-,14,TRBJ1-1,-,CASSLEFPNTEAFF,TGCGCCAGCAGCTTGGAGTTCCCGAACACTGAAGCTTTCTTT
TRBV6-2/TRBV6-3,TRBD2,15,TRBJ2-7,-,CASSFPTSGRGEQYF,TGTGCCAGCAGCTTTCCTACTAGCGGGAGGGGCGAGCAGTACTTC
TRBV18,TRBD2,16,TRBJ2-7,-,CASSPRRTSGSTQQYF,TGTGCCAGCTCACCGCGACGGACTAGCGGATCTACGCAGCAGTACTTC
TRBV6-5,-,13,TRBJ2-7,-,CASSIPGAYEQYF,TGTGCCAGCAGTATCCCAGGGGCCTACGAGCAGTACTTC
TRBV6-2/TRBV6-3,-,14,TRBJ1-1,-,CASSKAGLLTEAFF,TGTGCCAGCAGTAAGGCAGGCCTTCTCACTGAAGCTTTCTTT
TRBV5-1,-,15,TRBJ1-6,-,CASSLEGGRDSPLHF,TGCGCCAGCAGCTTGGAAGGAGGGCGGGATTCACCCCTCCACTTT
TRBV6-4,-,14,TRBJ2-5,-,CASSEPPVGETQYF,TGTGCCAGCAGTGAGCCGCCGGTGGGGGAGACCCAGTACTTC
TRBV5-1,TRBD1,15,TRBJ1-1,-,CASHPPGGMNTEAFF,TGCGCCAGCCACCCCCCAGGGGGGATGAACACTGAAGCTTTCTTT
TRBV6-6,-,14,TRBJ1-5,once,CASSPVSGFQPQHF,TGTGCCAGCAGTCCGGTGTCAGGATTTCAGCCCCAGCATTTT
TRBV11-3,-,13,TRBJ1-1,-,CASSDQLNTEAFF,TGTGCCAGCAGCGACCAGTTGAACACTGAAGCTTTCTTT
TRBV18,-,15,TRBJ1-5,few,CASSSQTMGNQPQHF,TGTGCCAGCTCATCCCAAACCATGGGCAATCAGCCCCAGCATTTT
TRBV15,-,13,TRBJ2-5,once,CATSRDVEETQYF,TGTGCCACCAGCAGAGATGTGGAAGAGACCCAGTACTTC
TRBV30,-,14,TRBJ1-6,-,CAWSVRGDSSPLHF,TGTGCCTGGAGTGTACGGGGGGATAGTTCACCCCTCCACTTT
TRBV28,-,12,TRBJ1-5,-,CASTVGWQPQHF,TGTGCCAGCACCGTGGGGTGGCAGCCCCAGCATTTT
TRBV28,-,14,TRBJ2-2,-,CASSLFRLTGELFF,TGTGCCAGCAGTTTATTTAGATTAACCGGGGAGCTGTTTTTT
TRBV30,-,11,TRBJ1-3,-,CASGVWNTIYF,TGTGCCTCAGGGGTTTGGAACACCATATATTTT
TRBV7-2,-,14,TRBJ2-7,-,CASSFRDAGHEQYF,TGTGCCAGCAGCTTTCGGGACGCCGGCCACGAGCAGTACTTC
TRBV19,-,14,TRBJ2-7,-,CASSIYPTAYEQYF,TGTGCCAGTAGTATTTACCCGACAGCCTACGAGCAGTACTTC
TRBV7-7,TRBD2,15,TRBJ2-2,-,CASSSGLAGIGELFF,TGTGCCAGCAGTTCGGGACTAGCGGGAATCGGGGAGCTGTTTTTT
TRBV11-2,TRBD1,14,TRBJ2-7,-,CASSFGGQLYEQYF,TGTGCCAGCAGCTTTGGGGGACAGTTGTACGAGCAGTACTTC
TRBV5-4,-,14,TRBJ1-1,-,CASSSAGSQGEAFF,TGTGCCAGCAGCTCGGCAGGATCCCAGGGAGAAGCTTTCTTT
TRBV3-1/TRBV3-2,-,13,TRBJ1-5,-,CASSQGYTQPQHF,TGTGCCAGCAGCCAAGGGTATACGCAGCCCCAGCATTTT
TRBV5-5,-,14,TRBJ2-4,-,CACAPLMEPNIQYF,TGTGCCTGTGCGCCTTTGATGGAACCGAACATTCAGTACTTC
TRBV27,-,13,TRBJ2-3,medium-sized,CASSLSRPDTQYF,TGTGCCAGCAGTTTAAGTAGACCAGATACGCAGTATTTT
TRBV19,-,14,TRBJ1-1,few,CASSRAGDSTEAFF,TGTGCCAGTAGTAGAGCAGGCGATAGCACTGAAGCTTTCTTT
TRBV18,-,16,TRBJ1-1,-,CASSPRGDPVNTEAFF,TGTGCCAGCTCACCGAGGGGGGACCCTGTGAACACTGAAGCTTTCTTT
TRBV6-5,TRBD1,15,TRBJ1-1,once,CASSRSGTGDTEAFF,TGTGCCAGCAGTAGGTCCGGGACAGGGGACACTGAAGCTTTCTTT
TRBV5-5,-,14,TRBJ1-4,few,CASSFLGIEEKLFF,TGTGCCAGCAGCTTTCTTGGCATCGAGGAAAAACTGTTTTTT
TRBV19,TRBD2,14,TRBJ2-5,-,CASSIGTSIETQYF,TGTGCCAGTAGTATTGGGACTAGCATAGAGACCCAGTACTTC
TRBV5-1,-,16,TRBJ2-1,-,CASSLEGPSSYNEQFF,TGCGCCAGCAGCCTGGAGGGCCCTAGTTCCTACAATGAGCAGTTCTTC
TRBV7-3,-,13,TRBJ2-1,-,CASSFSGYDEQFF,TGTGCCAGCAGCTTTTCAGGGTATGACGAGCAGTTCTTC
TRBV6-2/TRBV6-3,TRBD1,15,TRBJ2-7,once,CASSSLGQGTYEQYF,TGTGCCAGCAGTTCCCTGGGACAGGGGACCTACGAGCAGTACTTC